This passage covers 8 T cell receptor beta chains from one sample sequenced in a study of CD8+ T cells in alopecia areata. The authors extracted RNA and reverse transcribed it into cDNA as the sequencing template. Clones were read by immunoSEQ multiplex PCR, and TCRdb kept only the in-frame ones, dropping some. This table holds some 180,000 clones, roughly 65% found once. This material consisted of CD4+ T cells sorted from blood, taken at week 0. These TCRs come from a human donor with alopecia areata.

The V call is TRBV30, the J call TRBJ1-2; D may be TRBD1 (5 bases). V lost 1 base to trimming and J lost 6 bases, with 24 bases between them. The CDR3 runs to 17 residues. CDR1 and CDR2 from the germline V gene are GTSNPN and SVGIG (reference sequence). CDR3 DNA: TGTGCCTGGAGTGGCAACGGTGCAGGGTGGCAGTGGAATGGCTACACCTTC. This translates into CAWSGNGAGWQWNGYTF. Drawing the rest from reference TRBV30 and TRBJ1-2, the complete variable domain is SQTIHQWPATLVQPVGSPLSLECTVEGTSNPNLYWYRQAAGRGLQLLFYSVGIGQISSEVPQNLSASRPQDRQFILSSKKLLLSDSGFYLCAWSGNGAGWQWNGYTFGSGTRLTVV.

The table lists this clone with many counts. The chain combines TRBV5-4 with TRBJ2-3; no clear D. Germline CDR1 reads SGHNT; CDR2 reads YYREEE (reference sequence). Trimming left V 1 base short and J 4 bases short, with 10 bases between. CDR3 length: 14 residues. The CDR3 DNA reads TGTGCCAGCAGCTTGCCGAAGTTATCAGATACGCAGTATTTT. It specifies CASSLPKLSDTQYF.

This clone occurred a few times. The rearrangement joins TRBV29-1 to TRBJ1-1, with TRBD1 matching 7 bases. The CDR3 has 13 amino acids. CDR1 is SQVTM and CDR2 is ANQGSEA in the germline V gene. After removal of 8 bases from V and 0 bases from J, the junction contained 6 bases not matched to a gene. The DNA for the CDR3 is TGCAGCAGCCTGGGACAGTTGAACACTGAAGCTTTCTTT. Encoded protein: CSSLGQLNTEAFF.

The chain employs TRBV4-3 and TRBJ1-6, with TRBD1 identical over 7 bases. CDR1 is LGHNA, CDR2 YSLEER, per germline. This CDR3 comprises 15 residues. V gave up 5 bases and J gave up 5 bases; unmatched junction bases: 6. The CDR3 bases are TGCGCCAGCAGCACCAACAGGGGAGATAATTCACCCCTCCACTTT. Amino acid sequence: CASSTNRGDNSPLHF.

Concerning this clone: This may come from a read error, since a much larger clone is one base off. V and J are TRBV7-9 and TRBJ1-4; D is ambiguous. The length of the CDR3 is 16 residues. From germline, CDR1 is SEHNR and CDR2 FQNEAQ (reference sequence). For the CDR3, the DNA is TGTGCCAGCAGCTTAGTTTCTGGCAGCCCGAATGAAAGACTGTTTTTT. This translates into CASSLVSGSPNERLFF.

The chain is built from TRBV5-6 and TRBJ1-1; no reliable D call. This CDR3 comprises 13 residues. Trimming left V 4 bases short and J 1 base short, with 8 bases between. From germline, CDR1 is SGHDT and CDR2 YYEEEE. The CDR3 reads CASSPVGNTEAFF. The CDR3, as DNA: TGTGCCAGCAGCCCGGTGGGGAACACTGAAGCTTTCTTT.

J is TRBJ2-5 and V is TRBV4-3, with no clear D. The CDR3 extends over 13 amino acids. V lost 1 base and J 5 bases, leaving 8 bases between the germline ends. The germline CDR1 and CDR2 sequences are LGHNA and YSLEER. The CDR3 DNA reads as TGCGCCAGCAGCCAAGCCGTCCGGGAGACCCAGTACTTC. Residues: CASSQAVRETQYF.

V usage is TRBV7-2 and J usage is TRBJ1-5; D remains ambiguous. Trimming took off 7 bases at V and 6 bases at J, with 10 bases between the two ends. The CDR3 spans 12 residues. Germline V lookup: CDR1 SGHTA, CDR2 FQGNSA. The CDR3 DNA sequence: TGTGCCAGCACCCGGGATGGTCAGCCCCAGCATTTT. Its protein is CASTRDGQPQHF.